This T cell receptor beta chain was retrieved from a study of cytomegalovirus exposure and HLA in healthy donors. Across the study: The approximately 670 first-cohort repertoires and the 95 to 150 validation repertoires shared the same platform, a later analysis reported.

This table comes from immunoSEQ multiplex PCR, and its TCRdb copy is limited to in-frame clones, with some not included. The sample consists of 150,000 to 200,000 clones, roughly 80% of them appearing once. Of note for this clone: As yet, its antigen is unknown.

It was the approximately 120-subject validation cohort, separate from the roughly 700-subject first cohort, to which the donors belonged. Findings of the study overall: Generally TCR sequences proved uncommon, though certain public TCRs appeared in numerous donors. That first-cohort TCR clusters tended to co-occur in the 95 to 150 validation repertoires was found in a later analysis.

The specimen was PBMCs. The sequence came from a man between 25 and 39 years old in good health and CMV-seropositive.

The CDR3 bases are TGTGCCAGCAGCTCCCAGGGGATCAGTAAGACCCAGTACTTC. Its translation: CASSSQGISKTQYF. The chain has TRBV11-3 and TRBJ2-5; the D gene is possibly TRBD1 (6 bases). The CDR3 loop spans 14 amino acids. Germline loops: CDR1 SGHNT, CDR2 YENEEA. V was trimmed by 4 bases and J by 6 bases, leaving 15 bases between them. Based on the CDR3 plus reference TRBV11-3 and TRBJ2-5, the full variable domain is EAGVVQSPRYKIIEKKQPVAFWCNPISGHNTLYWYLQNLGQGPELLIRYENEEAVDDSQLPKDRFSAERLKGVDSTLKIQPAELGDSAVYLCASSSQGISKTQYFGPGTRLLVL.